The clone carrying this T cell receptor (beta chain) was picked up a small number of times. Its antigen is still unknown. These donors, healthy bone marrow donors, were studied. These data come from a study of cytomegalovirus exposure and HLA in healthy donors. Study background: As released early, the data held some 85 million unique TCRs from HLA-typed donors. Study-wide results and caveats: It was reportedly the case that the classifier diagnosed cytomegalovirus status with high specificity and sensitivity. In vitro work confirmed that a few CMV-associated chains recognize CMV antigens.

In germline, CDR1 is SGHDT, CDR2 YYEEEE. The CDR3 totals 17 residues. Trimming took off 3 bases at V and 4 bases at J, with 22 bases between the two ends. Both 60 Vbeta primers and 13 Jbeta primers went into the PCR. The repertoire was sequenced with immunoSEQ multiplex PCR; TCRdb's copy has only in-frame clones and lacks some. This sample has around 130,000 clones, with roughly 83% found just once. The sample taken for sequencing was PBMCs. This clonotype was sampled from a girl aged 2-15 years in good health and CMV-seronegative. The chain combines TRBV5-6 with TRBJ1-1; D is unresolved. CDR3: CASSSRAMWATSTEAFF. CDR3 bases: TGTGCCAGCAGCTCCCGCGCGATGTGGGCCACGAGCACTGAAGCTTTCTTT. Full variable domain (outside the CDR3, taken from reference TRBV5-6 and TRBJ1-1): DAGVTQSPTHLIKTRGQQVTLRCSPKSGHDTVSWYQQALGQGPQFIFQYYEEEERQRGNFPDRFSGHQFPNYSSELNVNALLLGDSALYLCASSSRAMWATSTEAFFGQGTRLTVV.